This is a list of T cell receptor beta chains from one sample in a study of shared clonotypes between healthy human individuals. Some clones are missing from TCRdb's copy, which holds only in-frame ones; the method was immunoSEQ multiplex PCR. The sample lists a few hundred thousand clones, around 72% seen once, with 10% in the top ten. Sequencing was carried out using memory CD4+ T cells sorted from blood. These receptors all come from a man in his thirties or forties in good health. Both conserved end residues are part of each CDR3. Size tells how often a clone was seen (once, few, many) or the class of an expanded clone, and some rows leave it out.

CDR3 protein: CASSLGQGVEETQYF; clone size: .; CDR3 length: 15; V gene: TRBV11-2; J gene: TRBJ2-5
CDR3 protein: CASSTTGGDLKTQYF; clone size: .; CDR3 length: 15; V gene: TRBV28; J gene: TRBJ2-5
CDR3 protein: CASSSQGGTYEQYF; clone size: once; CDR3 length: 14; V gene: TRBV19; J gene: TRBJ2-7
CDR3 protein: CASSFDRGNGSPLHF; clone size: .; CDR3 length: 15; V gene: TRBV6-5; J gene: TRBJ1-6
CDR3 protein: CASSVGSGGNTEAFF; clone size: .; CDR3 length: 15; V gene: TRBV9; J gene: TRBJ1-1
CDR3 protein: CSAAGGAYEQYF; clone size: few; CDR3 length: 12; V gene: TRBV29-1; J gene: TRBJ2-7
CDR3 protein: CASSLQGTGQVLRYTF; clone size: .; CDR3 length: 16; V gene: TRBV7-9; J gene: TRBJ1-2
CDR3 protein: CASSQDSNTEAFF; clone size: .; CDR3 length: 13; V gene: TRBV7-7; J gene: TRBJ1-1
CDR3 protein: CASSTAVSYNEQFF; clone size: .; CDR3 length: 14; V gene: TRBV18; J gene: TRBJ2-1
CDR3 protein: CASSHTGQNYGYTF; clone size: few; CDR3 length: 14; V gene: TRBV4-1; J gene: TRBJ1-2